A single sample gave rise to the 16 T cell receptor beta chains below, sequenced in a study of monozygotic twins with inflammatory bowel disease. TCRdb processed the 5' RACE reads again and assigns one entry to each CDR3 protein, with no DNA. The table lists 400,000 to 500,000 distinct CDR3 sequences. The sequenced material came from blood. These receptors all come from a human donor with ulcerative colitis or Crohn's disease, or a healthy co-twin of an affected twin (not recorded which).

V and J are TRBV5-1 and TRBJ2-7; the TCRdb call, TRBD1, lacks DNA for checking. The germline CDR1 and CDR2 sequences are SGHRS and YFSETQ. The CDR3 covers 14 residues. This CDR3 is CASSSIPAPSEQYF.

This chain connects TRBV27 to TRBJ2-3; TCRdb's D call of TRBD1 is untestable without DNA. The CDR3 is made up of 14 amino acids. Germline loops: CDR1 MNHEY, CDR2 SMNVEV (reference sequence). This CDR3 reads CASSLGDPTDTQYF.

The CDR3: CASSSSGLAGTGELFF. This chain connects TRBV28 to TRBJ2-2; lacking DNA, the TRBD2 call made by TCRdb goes unchecked. Germline V gene lookup returns CDR1 MDHEN and CDR2 SYDVKM. The CDR3 loop spans 16 amino acids.

V is TRBV4-2 and J is TRBJ1-5. The CDR3 spans 14 residues. Germline CDR1 is LGHNA and CDR2 is YNFKEQ. CDR3 residues: CASSQDFAEQPQHF.

This sequence joins TRBV20-1 and TRBJ1-6; TCRdb's D gene call, TRBD1, goes unchecked for lack of DNA. This CDR3 has 15 amino acids. CDR1 is DFQATT and CDR2 is SNEGSKA in the germline V gene (reference sequence). The CDR3 spells CSARGTGGGDTPLHF.

The J gene is TRBJ2-5, the V gene TRBV6-6. The CDR3 consists of 12 residues. Germline CDR1 MNHNY, CDR2 SVGAGI (reference sequence). The CDR3 region is CASMDRVETQYF.

V usage is TRBV20-1 and J usage is TRBJ1-1. This CDR3 region has 17 residues. Germline CDR1 and CDR2: DFQATT and SNEGSKA (reference sequence). CDR3 loop: CSASPAAKGGWNTEAFF.

J is TRBJ2-7 and V is TRBV7-2; the TCRdb call, TRBD1, lacks DNA for checking. Germline values: CDR1 SGHTA, CDR2 FQGNSA. The CDR3 extends over 16 amino acids. The CDR3 reads CASSWSHGRGSDEQYF.

V and J are TRBV18 and TRBJ1-2; TCRdb calls TRBD1, which cannot be checked without DNA. CDR1 is KGHSH, CDR2 LQKENI, per germline. The CDR3 has 19 amino acids. The CDR3: CASSPSRNGWSDSEYGYTF.

The chain couples TRBV6-1 to TRBJ2-3; TCRdb proposes TRBD2, but this gene call is untestable without DNA. This CDR3 has 15 amino acids. Germline-derived CDR1 and CDR2 are MNHNS and SASEGT. This CDR3 is CASRDTSGSTDTQYF.

The chain links TRBV10-3 to TRBJ1-2; TCRdb outputs TRBD1, but without DNA this stays unchecked. CDR1 and CDR2 from the germline V gene are ENHRY and SYGVKD. The CDR3 totals 14 residues. Here the CDR3 reads CAISTTGKTYGYTF.

J is TRBJ2-7 and V is TRBV2. The germline gives CDR1 SNHLY, CDR2 FYNNEI. The CDR3 runs 12 residues. Here the CDR3 reads CASSEATYEQYF.

The rearrangement joins TRBV5-5 to TRBJ2-1; TCRdb's D gene call, TRBD2, goes unchecked for lack of DNA. Germline CDR1 is SGHKS and CDR2 is YYEKEE (reference sequence). There are 14 residues in the CDR3. The CDR3 protein is CASSLGLGGFEQFF.

This rearrangement joins TRBV10-2 to TRBJ2-2; TCRdb reports TRBD1, a call that lacks DNA to check it against. CDR1 and CDR2 from the germline V gene are WSHSY and SAAADI. The CDR3 is 13 residues long. The CDR3 spells CASGAGSTGELFF.

The chain links TRBV2 to TRBJ2-3; the D call of TRBD1 rests on TCRdb alone, since no DNA is present to check it. This CDR3 region has 15 residues. Germline V gene lookup returns CDR1 SNHLY and CDR2 FYNNEI. The CDR3 sequence: CASSETGFRTDTQYF.

The chain is built from TRBV5-1 and TRBJ1-1; TCRdb names TRBD1, which stays unverified in the absence of DNA. This CDR3 has 15 residues. Germline assignment: CDR1 SGHRS and CDR2 YFSETQ. The chain's CDR3 is CASSSQGAVFTEAFF.